A selection of T cell receptor beta chains follows, all from one sample in a study of T cells in tuberculosis. Libraries were prepared by immunoSEQ multiplex PCR; TCRdb keeps only in-frame clonotypes and omits some of them. The data show 6,500 to 9,500 clones, with 95% seen just once and around 10% held by the top ten. Sequencing was carried out using PBMCs. These TCRs come from an adult with tuberculosis. CDR3s include the opening cysteine and the closing phenylalanine or tryptophan. The order of the fields is D gene, J gene, clone size, V gene, CDR3 protein, CDR3 DNA. D genes are given only for firm matches. Not every row has a clone size; where given, it reads once, few, many or a size class.

>.|TRBJ2-2|.|TRBV5-1
CASSLKQGPGELFF
TGCGCCAGCAGCTTGAAACAGGGTCCCGGGGAGCTGTTTTTT
>.|TRBJ1-1|.|TRBV4-1
CASSHVRFRALNTEAFF
TGCGCCAGCAGCCACGTTCGTTTCAGGGCTCTGAACACTGAAGCTTTCTTT
>TRBD1|TRBJ2-3|.|TRBV5-1
CASSPGQGTDTQYF
TGCGCCAGCAGCCCGGGACAGGGGACAGATACGCAGTATTTT
>TRBD2|TRBJ2-3|.|TRBV2
CASNRHNVGGDIGTQYF
TGTGCCAGCAATCGACATAACGTGGGAGGGGATATAGGTACGCAGTATTTT
>TRBD2|TRBJ2-7|.|TRBV5-1
CASSLRYERDSYEQYF
TGCGCCAGCAGCTTGCGGTATGAGCGGGACTCCTACGAGCAGTACTTC
>.|TRBJ1-1|.|TRBV2
CARTTDRTTEAFF
TGTGCCAGGACAACCGACAGGACAACTGAAGCTTTCTTT
>.|TRBJ2-3|.|TRBV5-1
CASSSGSTDTQYF
TGCGCCAGCAGCTCAGGTAGCACAGATACGCAGTATTTT
>TRBD1|TRBJ1-2|.|TRBV7-9
CASSLGRQGRYGYTF
TGTGCCAGCAGCTTAGGTCGACAGGGGCGCTATGGCTACACCTTC
>TRBD1|TRBJ1-2|.|TRBV11-1
CASSLDWTGGRHGYTF
TGTGCCAGCAGCTTAGACTGGACAGGGGGCCGCCATGGCTACACCTTC
>.|TRBJ2-2|once|TRBV5-1
CASSLVYGELFF
TGCGCCAGCAGCCTCGTATACGGGGAGCTGTTTTTT
>TRBD2|TRBJ2-7|.|TRBV2
CASSEGLAGDSYEQYF
TGTGCCAGCAGTGAAGGACTAGCGGGAGACTCCTACGAGCAGTACTTC
>TRBD1|TRBJ1-5|.|TRBV2
CASSERGQENQPQHF
TGTGCCAGCAGTGAAAGGGGACAGGAAAATCAGCCCCAGCATTTT
>.|TRBJ2-1|.|TRBV7-2
CASSLRGYNEQFF
TGTGCCAGCAGCTTACGGGGCTACAATGAGCAGTTCTTC
>.|TRBJ2-3|once|TRBV7-2
CASSLEGVATDTQYF
TGTGCCAGCAGCTTAGAAGGGGTAGCTACAGATACGCAGTATTTT